This record concerns one T cell receptor beta chain sequence. Its target is not known. TCRdb processed the 5' RACE reads anew with MiXCR; each CDR3 protein has one entry. The table records about 250,000 distinct CDR3 sequences, about 10% of them present only once. V gave up 5 bases and J gave up 5 bases; unmatched junction bases: 9. This CDR3 contains 15 residues. The germline gives CDR1 DFQATT, CDR2 SNEGSKA (reference sequence). The data are from a study of CD8 T cells in ankylosing spondylitis. Study results and limitations: The study looked at matched synovial fluid samples from ankylosing spondylitis patients. Disease-linked clones were reported to be significantly enriched there.

The chain carries TRBV20-1 and TRBJ1-1, with 12 bases aligning to TRBD1. The sequenced material came from blood, either unsorted or a sorted T cell fraction (not recorded which). The receptor's source is a male donor with ankylosing spondylitis or in good health (not recorded which). CDR3 residues: CSARPGTGGRTEAFF. DNA of the CDR3: TGCAGTGCTCGCCCCGGGACAGGGGGCAGAACTGAAGCTTTCTTT.